A single sample gave rise to the 17 T cell receptor beta chains below, sequenced in a study of blood T cell repertoires in COVID-19. The method was immunoSEQ multiplex PCR; TCRdb's version includes in-frame clones alone and lacks a portion of them. The sample contains hundreds of thousands of clones, approximately 86% of which appear only once. Sequencing input: PBMCs or T cells enriched from blood (not recorded which). Receptors originate from a woman in her 50s who had recovered from COVID-19.

This clone was seen just once. V usage is TRBV19 and J usage is TRBJ1-2; 9 positions agree with TRBD1. V shed 4 bases and J 1 base; nucleotides not matched to a gene: 4. The CDR3 totals 15 residues. In germline, CDR1 is LNHDA, CDR2 SQIVND (reference sequence). The DNA of the CDR3 is TGTGCCAGTAGTACCGGACAGGGGATTAACTATGGCTACACCTTC. It translates to CASSTGQGINYGYTF.

CDR3 nucleotides: TGTGCCAGCAGCATTCGCAGGGGGCGCTTGACCCAAGAGACCCAGTACTTC. This encodes CASSIRRGRLTQETQYF. The chain combines TRBV5-8 with TRBJ2-5, with 8 nucleotides matching TRBD1. This CDR3 is built from 17 residues. V lost 4 bases, J lost 1 base, and 12 bases stayed unmatched. The germline V gene has CDR1 SGHTS and CDR2 YDEGEE.

This chain connects TRBV27 to TRBJ2-7, with 7 bases that match TRBD1. Unmatched junction bases numbered 16, after V lost 5 bases and J lost 3 bases. The CDR3 has 17 residues. Germline values: CDR1 MNHEY, CDR2 SMNVEV (reference sequence). CDR3 coding DNA: TGTGCCAGCAGTCCGCCCCAAAGGGGGCAATTTGACTACGAGCAGTACTTC. Translation: CASSPPQRGQFDYEQYF.

The count of this clone is one. V usage is TRBV28 and J usage is TRBJ2-7; D uncertain. This CDR3 is 12 amino acids long. Trimming took 2 bases from V and 5 from J, leaving 7 bases between them. Germline V CDR1 and CDR2: MDHEN, SYDVKM. The CDR3 sequence: CASSLPGDEQYF. The CDR3 coding sequence is TGTGCCAGCAGTTTACCCGGAGACGAGCAGTACTTC. Full variable domain (missing parts from reference TRBV28 and TRBJ2-7): DVKVTQSSRYLVKRTGEKVFLECVQDMDHENMFWYRQDPGLGLRLIYFSYDVKMKEKGDIPEGYSVSREKKERFSLILESASTNQTSMYLCASSLPGDEQYFGPGTRLTVT.

V usage is TRBV5-1 and J usage is TRBJ2-1; 7 bases match TRBD2. Trimming removed 3 bases from V and 10 bases from J; junction bases left unmatched: 16. Germline V gene lookup returns CDR1 SGHRS and CDR2 YFSETQ. The CDR3 sequence is 16 residues long. CDR3 in DNA: TGCGCCAGCAGCTCGACGACCGGGACTAAGGGGCTCGAGCAGTTCTTC. Protein sequence: CASSSTTGTKGLEQFF.

The chain couples TRBV3-1 (or the pseudogene TRBV3-2) to TRBJ2-1; TRBD2 might be the D (6 bases). CDR1 and CDR2 (germline): LGHDT, YNNKEL (reference sequence). The CDR3 sequence is 16 residues long. With 4 bases removed from V and 5 bases from J, the gap between germline ends came to 18 bases. The CDR3 loop is CASSPFFRGSNNEQFF. The CDR3 nucleotides are TGTGCCAGCAGCCCATTTTTCCGGGGGTCCAACAATGAGCAGTTCTTC.

The DNA of the CDR3 is TGCGCCAGCAACTCTGGACAGCGGAACACTGAAGCTTTCTTT. It encodes CASNSGQRNTEAFF. The chain recombines TRBV5-1 with TRBJ1-1, with D possibly TRBD1 on 6 matching bases. V was pared by 6 bases and J by 1 base, with 13 bases between. Germline-derived CDR1 and CDR2 are SGHRS and YFSETQ. The CDR3 length is 14 residues.

V and J are TRBV5-8 and TRBJ2-1; 7 bases are shared with TRBD2. The CDR3 length is 15 residues. The V gene end was trimmed by 5 bases and the J gene end by 0 bases; junction bases not matched to a gene: 5. Germline-derived CDR1 and CDR2 are SGHTS and YDEGEE. The CDR3: CASRHGGNSYNEQFF. CDR3 bases: TGTGCCAGCAGGCACGGGGGGAACTCCTACAATGAGCAGTTCTTC.

V and J are TRBV10-3 and TRBJ2-2; D is unresolved. V lost 2 bases and J lost 4, with 8 bases in between. The germline CDR1 and CDR2 sequences are ENHRY and SYGVKD. The CDR3 consists of 14 residues. The CDR3 loop reads CAISEPRGTGELFF. The CDR3 region has the DNA TGTGCCATCAGTGAGCCCCGAGGCACCGGGGAGCTGTTTTTT.

This clone was observed once. The chain combines TRBV5-4 with TRBJ2-7, with a weak D call TRBD2 (5 bases). This CDR3 is built from 16 residues. Germline V lookup: CDR1 SGHNT, CDR2 YYREEE (reference sequence). V dropped 0 bases and J dropped 6 bases, with 19 bases sitting between them. The DNA of the CDR3 is TGTGCCAGCAGCTTGGCCGCGGGTGTCCTGGTCCGCGAGCAGTACTTC. Translating gives CASSLAAGVLVREQYF.

The chain couples TRBV7-9 to TRBJ1-4; a weak D match, TRBD1 (6 bases). The ends were cut back, 5 bases at V and 2 bases at J, with 15 bases in the middle. There are 16 residues in the CDR3. The germline V gene has CDR1 SEHNR and CDR2 FQNEAQ (reference sequence). The chain's CDR3 is CASSIRRTVTNEKLFF. As DNA, the CDR3 is TGTGCCAGCAGCATCAGGAGGACAGTTACTAATGAAAAACTGTTTTTT.

The chain employs TRBV7-2 and TRBJ2-7; D may be TRBD2 (5 bases). The CDR3 is 15 amino acids. Trimming took 1 base from V and 0 from J, leaving 10 bases between them. Per the germline V gene, CDR1 is SGHTA and CDR2 is FQGNSA. CDR3 sequence: CASSLERRSSYEQYF. The CDR3 region has the DNA TGTGCCAGCAGCTTAGAACGGAGGAGCTCCTACGAGCAGTACTTC.

The rearrangement links TRBV2 to TRBJ1-5, with D possibly TRBD1 on 5 matching bases. V lost 6 bases to trimming and J lost 7 bases, with 13 bases between them. Germline V gene lookup returns CDR1 SNHLY and CDR2 FYNNEI. This CDR3 comprises 13 residues. The CDR3 nucleotides are TGTGCCAGCAGACAGGAGAGCAGGCAGCCCCAGCATTTT. Protein: CASRQESRQPQHF.

The rearrangement uses TRBV9 and TRBJ2-2; 9 bases are a match to TRBD2. V dropped 0 bases and J dropped 5; count of bases not matched to a gene: 2. This CDR3 is built from 15 residues. Germline CDR1 SGDLS, CDR2 YYNGEE. The CDR3 loop reads CASSVGLAGTGELFF. The CDR3 region has the DNA TGTGCCAGCAGCGTAGGTCTAGCGGGAACCGGGGAGCTGTTTTTT.

V gene TRBV7-2 combines with J gene TRBJ2-1; TRBD2 matches 8 bases. CDR1 is SGHTA and CDR2 is FQGNSA in the germline V gene. This CDR3 comprises 17 residues. V was pared by 7 bases and J by 2 bases, with 13 bases of the junction left unmatched. In DNA form, the CDR3 reads TGTGCCAGCACCGCCGGGAGCGGGAGTTTCACCTACAATGAGCAGTTCTTC. Amino acid sequence: CASTAGSGSFTYNEQFF.

This clone occurred a few times. The V and J genes are TRBV9 and TRBJ1-1; TRBD1 agrees at 11 bases. Germline-derived CDR1 and CDR2 are SGDLS and YYNGEE. The CDR3 is 15 residues long. The J segment lost 4 bases and the V segment lost 3 bases, leaving 5 bases of the junction unmatched. CDR3 nucleotides: TGTGCCAGCAGCGATGGACAGGGGGCTAGCACTGAAGCTTTCTTT. Protein sequence: CASSDGQGASTEAFF. The whole variable domain, remainder taken from reference TRBV9 and TRBJ1-1, is DSGVTQTPKHLITATGQRVTLRCSPRSGDLSVYWYQQSLDQGLQFLIQYYNGEERAKGNILERFSAQQFPDLHSELNLSSLELGDSALYFCASSDGQGASTEAFFGQGTRLTVV.

The CDR3 bases are TGTGCCAGCAGCCATTTGACAGGGGGTGAATACACAGATACGCAGTATTTT. It translates to CASSHLTGGEYTDTQYF. This rearrangement joins TRBV4-2 to TRBJ2-3; 9 bases line up with TRBD1. This CDR3 is built from 17 residues. V lost 3 bases, J lost 2 bases, and 9 bases stayed unmatched. Germline V gives CDR1 LGHNA, CDR2 YNFKEQ.